The source of this T cell receptor (beta chain) is a study of shared clonotypes between healthy human individuals. Findings of the study overall: Generally, naive subsets came out with larger estimated richness than memory subsets.

CDR3 length: 15 residues. The V and J ends lost 0 bases and 1 base, in that order; junction bases with no gene match: 1. Germline V gene data show CDR1 as SGHVS and CDR2 as FNYEAQ. Of note for this clone: Its antigen is unidentified.

Sequencing used immunoSEQ multiplex PCR; TCRdb keeps in-frame clones, though not all of them. The sample records about 190,000 clones, 66% being singletons. The sequencing input was memory CD4+ T cells sorted from blood. Indicated subset: CD45RA-negative fraction. The source of this sequence is a man aged 25 to 40 in good health. This chain joins TRBV7-6 and TRBJ1-1, with TRBD1 matching over 8 bases. CDR3 DNA sequence: TGTGCCAGCAGCTTAGCGGGGACAGGGAACACTGAAGCTTTCTTT. This encodes CASSLAGTGNTEAFF.